This paragraph covers one T cell receptor beta chain sequence. No antigen is known for it. This record belongs to a study of cytomegalovirus exposure and HLA in healthy donors. Study findings and constraints: As confirmed in vitro, a few CMV-associated chains were specific for CMV antigens. TCR beta sequences reportedly predicted most subjects' HLA-A and HLA-B alleles accurately.

The CDR3 has 15 residues. Primers included in the PCR were 60 Vbeta and 13 Jbeta primers. Here immunoSEQ multiplex PCR was the method, and the copy in TCRdb shows in-frame clones only, minus some. The table lists 150,000 or so clones, about three quarters of them singletons. This TCR came from a female donor in good health and CMV-seronegative. V usage is TRBV21-1 and J usage is TRBJ1-1; TRBD1 is the table's D call, not checked against the DNA. TRBV21-1 constitutes a pseudogene. Sample: PBMCs. CDR3 in amino acids: CASSKARTENTEAFF. CDR3 nucleotides: TGTGCCAGCAGCAAAGCCAGGACAGAGAACACTGAAGCTTTCTTT.